This T cell receptor (beta chain) was obtained from a study of T-cell memory formation after mild COVID-19. There are 13 residues in the CDR3. The germline gives CDR1 LNHDA, CDR2 SQIVND (reference sequence). The V and J ends lost 8 bases and 4 bases, in that order; junction bases with no gene match: 7. TCRdb reprocessed the 5' RACE reads via MiXCR and lists one record per CDR3 protein. The profile shows tens of thousands of distinct CDR3 sequences, approximately 15% of them singletons. Points on this clonotype: What it binds is not known.

Points from the study as a whole: There was no confirmation that second-wave clones peaking on day 37 were SARS-CoV-2 specific. A second wave expanding day 15 to 37 was CD4+-biased; contracting clones were balanced.

The TCR was taken from an adult woman who had mild COVID-19 (a few samples of this study predate the infection). Cell type and time point are not known. The rearrangement links TRBV19 to TRBJ1-1; 7 nucleotides line up with TRBD1. Sequenced input: PBMCs or a T cell subset sorted from them (not recorded which). CDR3 region: CASSQGGSTEAFF. In DNA form, the CDR3 reads TGTGCCAGTTCCCAGGGGGGATCCACTGAAGCTTTCTTT.